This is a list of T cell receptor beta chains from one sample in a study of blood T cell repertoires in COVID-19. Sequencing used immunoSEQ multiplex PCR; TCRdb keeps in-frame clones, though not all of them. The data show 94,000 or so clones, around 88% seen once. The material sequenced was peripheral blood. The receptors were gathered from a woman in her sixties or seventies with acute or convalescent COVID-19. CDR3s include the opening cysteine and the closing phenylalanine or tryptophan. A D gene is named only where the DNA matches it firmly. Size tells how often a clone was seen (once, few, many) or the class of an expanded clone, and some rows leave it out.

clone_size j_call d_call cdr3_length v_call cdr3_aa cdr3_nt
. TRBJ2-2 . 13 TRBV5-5 CASSFSASGELFF TGTGCCAGCAGCTTTTCAGCGTCCGGGGAGCTGTTTTTT
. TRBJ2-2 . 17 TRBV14 CASSQDQLASNTGELFF TGTGCCAGCAGCCAAGACCAACTAGCATCGAACACCGGGGAGCTGTTTTTT
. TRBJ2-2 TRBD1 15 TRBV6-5 CASRGQGAKGGELFF TGTGCCAGCCGGGGACAGGGGGCGAAGGGCGGGGAGCTGTTTTTT
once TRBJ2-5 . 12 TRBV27 CASRSVAGTQYF TGTGCCAGCAGGTCGGTGGCGGGGACCCAGTACTTC
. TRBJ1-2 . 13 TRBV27 CASSLTVNYGYTF TGTGCCAGCAGTTTAACGGTAAACTATGGCTACACCTTC
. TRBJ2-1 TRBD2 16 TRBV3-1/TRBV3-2 CASSRTSGSSYNEQFF TGTGCCAGCAGCCGGACTAGCGGGAGCTCCTACAATGAGCAGTTCTTC
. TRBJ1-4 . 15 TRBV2 CASSEETVLSEKLFF TGTGCCAGCAGTGAAGAGACAGTCTTATCTGAAAAACTGTTTTTT
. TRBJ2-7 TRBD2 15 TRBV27 CASSLLAGVSDEQYF TGTGCCAGCAGTTTACTAGCGGGAGTATCAGACGAGCAGTACTTC
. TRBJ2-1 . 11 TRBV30 CAWLEYNEQFF TGTGCCTGGCTAGAGTACAATGAGCAGTTCTTC
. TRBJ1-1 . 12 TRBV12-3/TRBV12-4 CASSLDNLGAFF TGTGCCAGCAGTTTGGACAACCTTGGTGCTTTCTTT
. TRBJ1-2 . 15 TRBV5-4 CASSLVGVGNYGYTF TGTGCCAGCAGCTTGGTCGGGGTTGGGAACTATGGCTACACCTTC
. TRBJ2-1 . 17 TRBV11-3 CASSSTRGLHSYNEQFF TGTGCCAGCAGCTCAACCAGGGGTTTACACTCCTACAATGAGCAGTTCTTC
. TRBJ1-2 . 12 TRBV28 CASSQAGRGYTF TGTGCCAGCAGCCAGGCTGGTCGAGGCTACACCTTC
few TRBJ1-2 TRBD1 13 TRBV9 CASSLTGGYGYTF TGTGCCAGCAGCTTGACAGGGGGCTATGGCTACACCTTC
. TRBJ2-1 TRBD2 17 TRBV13 CASSKEGTSGAYNEQFF TGTGCCAGCAGCAAAGAGGGTACTAGCGGGGCTTACAATGAGCAGTTCTTC
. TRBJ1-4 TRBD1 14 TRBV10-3 CAISAETGDEKLFF TGTGCCATCAGTGCGGAGACAGGGGATGAAAAACTGTTTTTT